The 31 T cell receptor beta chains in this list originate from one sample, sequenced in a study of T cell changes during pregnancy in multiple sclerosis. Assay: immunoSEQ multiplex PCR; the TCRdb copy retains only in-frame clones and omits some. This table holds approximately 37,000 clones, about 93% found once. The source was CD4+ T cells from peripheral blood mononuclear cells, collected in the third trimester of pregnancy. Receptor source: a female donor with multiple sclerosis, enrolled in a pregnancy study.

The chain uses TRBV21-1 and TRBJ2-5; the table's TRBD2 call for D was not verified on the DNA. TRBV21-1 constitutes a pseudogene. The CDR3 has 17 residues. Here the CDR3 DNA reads TGTGCCAGCCGACCTGGGCTAGCGGGGGTGAAGCAAGAGACCCAGTACTTC. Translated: CASRPGLAGVKQETQYF.

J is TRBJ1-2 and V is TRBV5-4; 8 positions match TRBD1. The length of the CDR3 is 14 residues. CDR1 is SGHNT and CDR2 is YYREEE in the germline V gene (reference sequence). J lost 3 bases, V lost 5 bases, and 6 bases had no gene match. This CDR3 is CASRPRGRDYGYTF. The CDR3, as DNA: TGTGCCAGCAGACCCAGGGGGCGGGACTATGGCTACACCTTC.

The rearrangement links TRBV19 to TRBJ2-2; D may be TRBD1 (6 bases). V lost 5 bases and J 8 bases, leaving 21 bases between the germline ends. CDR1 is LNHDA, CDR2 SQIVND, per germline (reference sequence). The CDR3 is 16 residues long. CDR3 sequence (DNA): TGTGCCAGTAGTCCTCTGAGGGACACGCTCGGGGGGGAGCTGTTTTTT. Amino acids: CASSPLRDTLGGELFF.

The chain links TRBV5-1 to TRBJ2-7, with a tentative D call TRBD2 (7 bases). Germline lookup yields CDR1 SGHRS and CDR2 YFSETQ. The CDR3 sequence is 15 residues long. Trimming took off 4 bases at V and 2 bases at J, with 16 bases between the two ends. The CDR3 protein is CASSPEGGLTYEQYF. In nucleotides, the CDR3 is TGCGCCAGCAGCCCGGAGGGGGGGTTGACCTACGAGCAGTACTTC.

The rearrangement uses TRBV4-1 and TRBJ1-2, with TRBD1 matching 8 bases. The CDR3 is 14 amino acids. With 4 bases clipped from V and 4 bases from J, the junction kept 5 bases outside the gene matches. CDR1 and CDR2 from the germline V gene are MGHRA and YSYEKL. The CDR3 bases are TGCGCCAGCAGCCCCGGACAGGGAGGCTATGGCTACACCTTC. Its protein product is CASSPGQGGYGYTF.

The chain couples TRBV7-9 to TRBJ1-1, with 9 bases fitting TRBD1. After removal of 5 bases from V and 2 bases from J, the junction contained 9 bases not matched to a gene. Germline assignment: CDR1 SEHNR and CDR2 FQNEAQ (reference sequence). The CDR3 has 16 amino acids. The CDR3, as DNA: TGTGCCAGCAGCCGGGGACAGGGAAGGGGTAACACTGAAGCTTTCTTT. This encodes CASSRGQGRGNTEAFF.

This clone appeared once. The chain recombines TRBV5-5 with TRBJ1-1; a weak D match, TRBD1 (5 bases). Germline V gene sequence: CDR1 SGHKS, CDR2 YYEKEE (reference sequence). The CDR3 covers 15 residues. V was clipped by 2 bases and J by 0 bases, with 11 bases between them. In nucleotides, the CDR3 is TGTGCCAGCAGCTTCTTTCAACAGGTGAACACTGAAGCTTTCTTT. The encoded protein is CASSFFQQVNTEAFF.

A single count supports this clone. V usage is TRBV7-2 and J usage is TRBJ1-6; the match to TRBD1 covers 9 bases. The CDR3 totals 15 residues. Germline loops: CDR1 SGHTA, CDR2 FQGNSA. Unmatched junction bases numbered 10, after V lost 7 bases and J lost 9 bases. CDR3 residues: CASNPGDRDTSPLHF. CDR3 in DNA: TGTGCCAGCAACCCCGGGGACAGGGACACTTCACCCCTCCACTTT.

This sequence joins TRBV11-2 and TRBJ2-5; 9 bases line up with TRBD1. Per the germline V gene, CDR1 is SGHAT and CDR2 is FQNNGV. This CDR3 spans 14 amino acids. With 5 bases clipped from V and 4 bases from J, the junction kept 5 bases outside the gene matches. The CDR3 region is CASSLGTGRETQYF. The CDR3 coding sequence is TGTGCCAGCAGCCTCGGGACAGGGAGAGAGACCCAGTACTTC.

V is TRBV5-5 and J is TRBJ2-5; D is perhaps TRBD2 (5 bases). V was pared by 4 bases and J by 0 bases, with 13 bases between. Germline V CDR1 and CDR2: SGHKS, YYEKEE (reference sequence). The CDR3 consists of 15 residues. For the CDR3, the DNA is TGTGCCAGCAGCCCGGGTCACGGGAACCAAGAGACCCAGTACTTC. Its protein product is CASSPGHGNQETQYF.

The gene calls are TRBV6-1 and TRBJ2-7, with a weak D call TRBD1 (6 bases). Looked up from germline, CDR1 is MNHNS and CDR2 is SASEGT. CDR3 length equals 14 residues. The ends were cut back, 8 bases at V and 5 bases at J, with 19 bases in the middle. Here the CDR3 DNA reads TGTGCCAGCGGTACAGGGCTAGTAAGGGACGAGCAGTACTTC. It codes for CASGTGLVRDEQYF.

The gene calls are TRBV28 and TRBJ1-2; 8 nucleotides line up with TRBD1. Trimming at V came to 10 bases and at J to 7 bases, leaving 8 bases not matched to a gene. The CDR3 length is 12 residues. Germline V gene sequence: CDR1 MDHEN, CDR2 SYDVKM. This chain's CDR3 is CAIPGQGFGYTF. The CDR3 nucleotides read TGTGCCATTCCCGGACAGGGCTTTGGCTACACCTTC.

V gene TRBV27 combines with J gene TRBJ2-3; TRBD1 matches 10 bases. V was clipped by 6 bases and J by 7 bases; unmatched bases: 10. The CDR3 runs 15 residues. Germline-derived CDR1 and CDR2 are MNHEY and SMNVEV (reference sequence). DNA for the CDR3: TGTGCCAGCAGAACGCCGGGACAGGGGCCGAATACGCAGTATTTT. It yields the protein CASRTPGQGPNTQYF.

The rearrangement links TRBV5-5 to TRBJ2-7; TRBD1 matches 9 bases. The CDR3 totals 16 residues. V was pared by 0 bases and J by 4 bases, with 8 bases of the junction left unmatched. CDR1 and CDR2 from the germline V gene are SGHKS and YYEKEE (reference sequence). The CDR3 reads CASSLGPGQGLYEQYF. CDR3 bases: TGTGCCAGCAGCTTGGGCCCGGGACAGGGTCTATACGAGCAGTACTTC. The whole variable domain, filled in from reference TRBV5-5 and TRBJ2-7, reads DAGVTQSPTHLIKTRGQQVTLRCSPISGHKSVSWYQQVLGQGPQFIFQYYEKEERGRGNFPDRFSARQFPNYSSELNVNALLLGDSALYLCASSLGPGQGLYEQYFGPGTRLTVT.

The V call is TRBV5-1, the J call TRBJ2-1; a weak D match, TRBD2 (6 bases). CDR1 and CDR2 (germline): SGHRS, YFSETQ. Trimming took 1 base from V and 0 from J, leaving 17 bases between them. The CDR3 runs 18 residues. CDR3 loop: CASSLRGTGEGSYNEQFF. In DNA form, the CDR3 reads TGCGCCAGCAGCTTGAGAGGGACGGGAGAGGGCTCCTACAATGAGCAGTTCTTC.

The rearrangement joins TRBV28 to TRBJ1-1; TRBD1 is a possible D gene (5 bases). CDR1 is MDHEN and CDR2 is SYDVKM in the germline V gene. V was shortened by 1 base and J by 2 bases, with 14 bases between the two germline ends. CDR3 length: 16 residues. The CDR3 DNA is TGTGCCAGCAGTTTATTAGGGGTCCATAGCAACACTGAAGCTTTCTTT. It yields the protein CASSLLGVHSNTEAFF.

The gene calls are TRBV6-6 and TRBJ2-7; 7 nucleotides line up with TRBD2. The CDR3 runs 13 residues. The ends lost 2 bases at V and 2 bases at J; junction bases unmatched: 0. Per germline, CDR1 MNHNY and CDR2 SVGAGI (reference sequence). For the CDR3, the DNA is TGTGCCAGCAGTTACGGGAGGGCCTACGAGCAGTACTTC. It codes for CASSYGRAYEQYF.

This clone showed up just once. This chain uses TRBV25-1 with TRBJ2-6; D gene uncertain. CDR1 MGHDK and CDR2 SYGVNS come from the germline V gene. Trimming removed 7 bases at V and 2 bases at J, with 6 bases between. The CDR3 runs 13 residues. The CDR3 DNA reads TGTGCCAGCACCGGAGCTGGGGCCAACGTCCTGACTTTC. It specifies CASTGAGANVLTF.

CDR3 protein: CASSRRISSGTGASYEQYF. CDR3 in DNA: TGTGCCAGCAGCCGACGAATATCCTCCGGGACAGGGGCTTCCTACGAGCAGTACTTC. V and J are TRBV5-7 and TRBJ2-7, with 10 bases aligning to TRBD1. TRBV5-7 falls under the ORF class, with uncertain function. The CDR3 loop spans 19 amino acids. After removal of 4 bases from V and 1 base from J, the junction contained 17 bases not matched to a gene.

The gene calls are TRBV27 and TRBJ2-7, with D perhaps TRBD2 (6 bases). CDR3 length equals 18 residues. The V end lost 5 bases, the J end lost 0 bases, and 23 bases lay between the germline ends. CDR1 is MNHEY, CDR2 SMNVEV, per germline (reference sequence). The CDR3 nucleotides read TGTGCCAGCAGTCCCCGTCAGCGGAGTGGGGGAGGCTCCTACGAGCAGTACTTC. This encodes CASSPRQRSGGGSYEQYF.

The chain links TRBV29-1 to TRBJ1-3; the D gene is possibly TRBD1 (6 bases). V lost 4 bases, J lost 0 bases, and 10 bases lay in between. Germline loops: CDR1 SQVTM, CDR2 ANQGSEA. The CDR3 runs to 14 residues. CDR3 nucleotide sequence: TGCAGCGTTGCGGACAGTTACTCTGGAAACACCATATATTTT. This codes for CSVADSYSGNTIYF.

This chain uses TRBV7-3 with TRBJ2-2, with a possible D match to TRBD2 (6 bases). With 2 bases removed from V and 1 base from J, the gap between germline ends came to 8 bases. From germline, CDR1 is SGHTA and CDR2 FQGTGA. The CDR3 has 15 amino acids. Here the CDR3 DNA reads TGTGCCAGCAGCTTAGAGGGAGGGAACACCGGGGAGCTGTTTTTT. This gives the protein CASSLEGGNTGELFF.

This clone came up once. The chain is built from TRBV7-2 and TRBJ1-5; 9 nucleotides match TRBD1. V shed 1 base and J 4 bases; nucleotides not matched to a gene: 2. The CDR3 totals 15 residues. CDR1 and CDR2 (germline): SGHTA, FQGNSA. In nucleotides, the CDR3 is TGTGCCAGCAGCTTAGGTGGGACAGGGAATCAGCCCCAGCATTTT. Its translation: CASSLGGTGNQPQHF.

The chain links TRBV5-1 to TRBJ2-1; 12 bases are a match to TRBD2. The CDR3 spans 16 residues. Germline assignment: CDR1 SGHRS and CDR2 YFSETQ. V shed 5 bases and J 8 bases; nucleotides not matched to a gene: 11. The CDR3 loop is CASSPRTSGNYDEQFF. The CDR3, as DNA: TGCGCCAGCAGTCCCCGGACTAGCGGGAATTATGATGAGCAGTTCTTC.

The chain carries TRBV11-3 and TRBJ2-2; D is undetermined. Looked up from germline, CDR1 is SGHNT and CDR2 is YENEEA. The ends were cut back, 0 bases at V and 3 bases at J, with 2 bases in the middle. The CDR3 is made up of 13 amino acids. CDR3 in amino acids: CASSLDYTGELFF. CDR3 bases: TGTGCCAGCAGCTTAGACTACACCGGGGAGCTGTTTTTT.

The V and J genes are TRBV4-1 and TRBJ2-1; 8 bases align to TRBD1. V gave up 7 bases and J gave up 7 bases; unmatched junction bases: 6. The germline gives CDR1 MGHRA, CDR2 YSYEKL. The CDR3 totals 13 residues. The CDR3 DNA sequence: TGCGCCAGCACCAGGGGGCGCCGGAATGAGCAGTTCTTC. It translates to CASTRGRRNEQFF.

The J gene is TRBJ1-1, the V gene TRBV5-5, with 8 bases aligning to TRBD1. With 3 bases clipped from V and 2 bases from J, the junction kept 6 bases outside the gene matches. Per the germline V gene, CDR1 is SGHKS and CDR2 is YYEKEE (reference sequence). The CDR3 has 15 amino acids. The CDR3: CASSWKGQVNTEAFF. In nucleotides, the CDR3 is TGTGCCAGCAGCTGGAAGGGACAGGTAAACACTGAAGCTTTCTTT. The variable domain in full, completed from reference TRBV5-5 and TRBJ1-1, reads DAGVTQSPTHLIKTRGQQVTLRCSPISGHKSVSWYQQVLGQGPQFIFQYYEKEERGRGNFPDRFSARQFPNYSSELNVNALLLGDSALYLCASSWKGQVNTEAFFGQGTRLTVV.

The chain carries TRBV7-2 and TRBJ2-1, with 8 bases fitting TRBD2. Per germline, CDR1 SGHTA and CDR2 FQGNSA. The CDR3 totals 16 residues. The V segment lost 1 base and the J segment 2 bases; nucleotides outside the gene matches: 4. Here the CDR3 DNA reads TGTGCCAGCAGCTTAGATGCGGGGGGCACCTACAATGAGCAGTTCTTC. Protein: CASSLDAGGTYNEQFF.

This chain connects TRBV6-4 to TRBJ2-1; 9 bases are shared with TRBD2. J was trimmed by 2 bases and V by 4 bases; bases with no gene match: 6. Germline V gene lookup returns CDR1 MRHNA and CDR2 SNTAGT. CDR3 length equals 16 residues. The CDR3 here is CASSVSSGVTYNEQFF. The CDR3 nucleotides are TGTGCCAGCAGTGTTTCTAGCGGGGTGACCTACAATGAGCAGTTCTTC.

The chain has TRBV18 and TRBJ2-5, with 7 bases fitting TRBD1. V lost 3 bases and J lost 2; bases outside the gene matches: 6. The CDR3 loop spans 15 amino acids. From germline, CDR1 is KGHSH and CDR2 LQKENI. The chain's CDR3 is CASSPEGGWQETQYF. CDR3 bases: TGTGCCAGCTCACCGGAAGGGGGCTGGCAAGAGACCCAGTACTTC.

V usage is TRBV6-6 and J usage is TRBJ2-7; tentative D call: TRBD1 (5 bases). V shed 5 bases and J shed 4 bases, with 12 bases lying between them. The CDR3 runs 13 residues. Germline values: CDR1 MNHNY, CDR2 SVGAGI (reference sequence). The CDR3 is CASSRQTAYEQYF. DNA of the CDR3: TGTGCCAGCAGTCGTCAGACAGCTTACGAGCAGTACTTC.